This TCR beta chain came from a study of regulatory T cells in long-lasting Graves disease. This clonotype was found many times. The authors built TCR beta libraries using iRepertoire HTBI primers and Arm-PCR of CDR3 regions. TCRdb recomputed calls from the multiplex PCR reads with MiXCR, one row per CDR3 protein. Seen here are 500,000 or so distinct CDR3 sequences, around 15% observed once, and the top ten hold 9.5% to 15%. With V trimmed by 0 bases and J by 6 bases, 9 bases remained unmatched. CDR1 is SGHRS and CDR2 is YFSETQ in the germline V gene. This CDR3 spans 15 amino acids. Time point noted: newly diagnosed GD, antithyroid drugs for less than 3 months. From PBMCs, RNA was extracted and then used to make the TCR library. This sample was also put to use in a study of T cells in Graves' hyperthyroidism and ophthalmopathy. That investigation notes: Lactation, pregnancy, other autoimmune disease or uncontrolled infection led to exclusion of patients.

Sample: peripheral blood mononuclear cells (PBMCs), taken at new diagnosis, from a patient treated with antithyroid drugs. The origin of this receptor is a man aged 35 to 55 with Graves disease. The V call is TRBV5-1, the J call TRBJ2-7; TRBD2 matches 7 bases. The CDR3 bases are TGCGCCAGCAGCTTGGCTAGCGGAGACGGTGGCGAGCAGTACTTC. Translating it yields CASSLASGDGGEQYF.